A selection of T cell receptor beta chains follows, all from one sample in a study of T cell responses to AZD1222 COVID-19 vaccine. Sequenced by immunoSEQ multiplex PCR; TCRdb stores in-frame clones only, minus some. Here the sample spans 100,000 or so clones, about 88% being singletons. The sample here was peripheral blood, taken on day 0 of AZD1222 vaccination. Receptor source: an adult in good health. Each CDR3 is given without its conserved first and last residue.

TRBV2	12	TRBJ2-1	ASRERVLSNEQF
TRBV20-1	8	TRBJ1-5	SAPWQPQH
TRBV19	14	TRBJ1-6	ASSDRDRVNNSPLH
TRBV19	11	TRBJ2-7	ASSTQGSGEQY
TRBV11-3	14	TRBJ2-3	ASSSLGRGGTDTQY
TRBV14	12	TRBJ1-6	ASSPMTSNSPLH
TRBV6-2/TRBV6-3	11	TRBJ2-7	ASSYNERGEQY
TRBV5-1	15	TRBJ2-3	ASSLAISGLSTDTQY
TRBV18	12	TRBJ1-5	ASTSDSGNQPQH
TRBV5-1	14	TRBJ2-2	ASSERAGENTGELF
TRBV5-4	12	TRBJ1-4	ASSRTGKDEKLF
TRBV28	13	TRBJ1-4	ASISSGAGREKLF
TRBV7-9	15	TRBJ2-1	ASSPIPGLAGGYEQF
TRBV7-6	13	TRBJ2-1	ASSSLGNGLNEQF
TRBV6-6	11	TRBJ2-7	ASNPGQTYEQY
TRBV20-1	9	TRBJ1-2	SARKTGGYT
TRBV2	12	TRBJ2-5	ATGAKAVQETQY
TRBV7-6	13	TRBJ2-2	ASSFSAGGLGELF
TRBV7-3	13	TRBJ2-7	ASSLSGTAPYEQY
TRBV7-6	12	TRBJ2-7	ASSFSGEPYEQY
TRBV28	11	TRBJ1-5	ASSADPNQPQH
TRBV19	12	TRBJ1-5	ASTKDRSYQPQH
TRBV28	12	TRBJ1-5	ASSSGQGNGPQH
TRBV7-8	11	TRBJ2-1	ASSIGVNNEQF
TRBV7-9	12	TRBJ2-7	ASSRSGKGYEQY
TRBV30	12	TRBJ2-7	AWSEGTGPYEQY
TRBV4-1	15	TRBJ2-5	ASSQDKASDIQETQY
TRBV7-9	11	TRBJ2-7	ASSRQGKGEQY